Given below is one TCR beta chain in context. The antigen this receptor binds is unknown. No base quality information exists; no much larger clone differs at one position. The collaborating institutions used their own protocols to collect whole blood in K2EDTA tubes. For TCRbeta analysis, collaborators shipped samples in one of three forms: frozen whole blood, isolated PBMCs, or DNA extracted from either of those sample types. This specimen comes from a study of blood T cell repertoires in COVID-19 (dated by TCRdb to the early 2020s). Looking at the study overall: The collaborator samples originated in the United States, Italy and Spain and spanned the acute and convalescent phases of COVID-19. The prospective study material was composed of cDNA or gDNA derived from T cells, B-cell-depleted T cells, or PBMCs. The samples were drawn from the first 160 participants of the ongoing ImmuneRACE study and from 1,254 subjects provided by 6 global collaborators. Subjects who had been exposed to COVID-19, were actively infected with it, or had recovered from it provided the deeply sampled blood TCRbeta repertoires that made up the dataset. Where HLA class I and class II types were available, the types were taken from metadata supplied by the sample provider, not from assay-based typing. Nearly every sample came with metadata listing a de-identified subject ID, COVID-19 status, age in years and sex. The repertoires were released in a freely available public database intended as a resource for research on the immune response to SARS-CoV-2.

The CDR3 contains 16 residues, cysteine and phenylalanine counted. Only the CDR3 portion is preserved as DNA: 48 bases, with reading frame beginning at the first base. V is shortened by 2 bases, J by 0 bases, and the region joining them spans 11 bases. As encoded in the germline V gene, CDR1 is MRHNA while CDR2 is SNTAGT. Points the paper makes about the study in general: The quantity of clinical and demographic metadata differed by source and by participant and was supplied without curation.

The immunoSEQ Assay, a bias-controlled multiplex PCR, was used to amplify TCRbeta CDR3 regions from genomic DNA. Per the original workflow: Within the assay, amplification of reference gene primers was used to estimate how many nucleated cells each sample contained. Sequence reads were collapsed and filtered to measure the absolute abundance of every unique TCRbeta CDR3 rearrangement. For each sample, productive Simpson clonality was calculated as the square root of Simpson's diversity index across productive rearrangements. This immuneACCESS table, as held by TCRdb, lists in-frame sequences with V and J called but not all clones. Of the missing ones, under half trace to an unresolved V gene in checked studies; the others have no known cause. Clone size and the V and J calls come from that table; the DNA yielded D and trimming. The sample has 80,000 to 100,000 clones on record, 70% to 90% of them singletons. Jointly, the top ten make up 13% of the sample.

Sequenced sample: peripheral blood. This sequence was found in an older woman in a cohort sampled during active or convalescent COVID-19. The chain joins TRBV6-4 to TRBJ1-5, with the D gene uncertain. The DNA reads as follows: TGTGCCAGCAGTGACGAAGGCAGGCTTAGCAATCAGCCCCAGCATTTT. Its product reads: CASSDEGRLSNQPQHF.